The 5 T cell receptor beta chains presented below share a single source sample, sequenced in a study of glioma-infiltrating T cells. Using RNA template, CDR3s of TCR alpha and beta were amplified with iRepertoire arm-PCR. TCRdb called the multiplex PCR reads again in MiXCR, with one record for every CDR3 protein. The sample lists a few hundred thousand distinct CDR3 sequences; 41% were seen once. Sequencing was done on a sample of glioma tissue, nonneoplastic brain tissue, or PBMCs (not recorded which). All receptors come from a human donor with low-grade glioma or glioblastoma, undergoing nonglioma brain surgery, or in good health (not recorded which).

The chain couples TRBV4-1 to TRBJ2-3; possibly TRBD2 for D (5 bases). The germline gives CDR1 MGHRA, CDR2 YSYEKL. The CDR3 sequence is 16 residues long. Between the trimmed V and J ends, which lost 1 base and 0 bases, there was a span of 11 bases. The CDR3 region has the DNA TGCGCCAGCAGCCAAGGGAGCGGCGGGAGCACAGATACGCAGTATTTT. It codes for CASSQGSGGSTDTQYF.

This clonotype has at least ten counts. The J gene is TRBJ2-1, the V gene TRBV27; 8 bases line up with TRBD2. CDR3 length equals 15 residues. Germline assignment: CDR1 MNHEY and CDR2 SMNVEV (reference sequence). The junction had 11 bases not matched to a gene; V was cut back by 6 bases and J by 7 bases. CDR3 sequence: CASSWGTRPSNEQFF. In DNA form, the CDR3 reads TGTGCCAGCAGCTGGGGGACTAGGCCGAGTAATGAGCAGTTCTTC.

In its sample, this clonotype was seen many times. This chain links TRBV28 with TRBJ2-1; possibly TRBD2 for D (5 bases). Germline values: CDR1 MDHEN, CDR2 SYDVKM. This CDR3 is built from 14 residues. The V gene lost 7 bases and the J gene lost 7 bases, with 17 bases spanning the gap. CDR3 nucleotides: TGTGCCAGCACCCTCGGAGCGGTGGTAAATGAGCAGTTCTTC. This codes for CASTLGAVVNEQFF.

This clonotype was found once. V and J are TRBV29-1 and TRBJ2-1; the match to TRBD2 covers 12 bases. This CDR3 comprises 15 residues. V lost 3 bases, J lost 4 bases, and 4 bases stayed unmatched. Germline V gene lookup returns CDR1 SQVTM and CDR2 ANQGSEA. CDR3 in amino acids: CSVESTSGSYNEQFF. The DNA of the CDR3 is TGCAGCGTTGAGTCGACTAGCGGGAGTTACAATGAGCAGTTCTTC.

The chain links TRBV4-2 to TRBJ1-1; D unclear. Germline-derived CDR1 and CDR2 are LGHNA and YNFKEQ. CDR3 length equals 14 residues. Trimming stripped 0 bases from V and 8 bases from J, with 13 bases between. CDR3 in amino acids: CASSQDGVTTEAFF. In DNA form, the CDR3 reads TGTGCCAGCAGCCAAGACGGAGTCACAACCGAAGCTTTCTTT.